The entry below describes one T cell receptor (beta chain). TCRdb's table, derived via immunoSEQ multiplex PCR, lists solely in-frame clones and lacks some. The sample has about 87,000 clones, around 85% seen once. These data are taken from a study of blood T cell repertoires in COVID-19. Whole-study context: Donors in the United States, Italy and Spain gave samples during acute or convalescent COVID-19. PBMCs, B-cell-depleted T cells, or T cells were the source of the cDNA or gDNA that made up the material.

Per the germline V gene, CDR1 is ENHRY and CDR2 is SYGVKD. This CDR3 spans 14 amino acids. The V and J ends lost 8 bases and 5 bases respectively, with 17 bases between them. This TCR was recovered from a woman of 80 years or more with COVID-19, enrolled during active disease. V usage is TRBV10-3 and J usage is TRBJ2-3; D unresolved. Sequences were obtained from peripheral blood. The CDR3 loop is CAIGLGSPRDTQYF. Written as DNA, the CDR3 is TGTGCCATCGGTTTGGGCTCGCCCAGAGATACGCAGTATTTT.